This entry describes one T cell receptor beta chain. What it binds is unknown. The sample originates from a study of T cell responses to AZD1222 COVID-19 vaccine. Study-wide results and limits: Baseline seropositives among AZD1222 recipients totaled only 5 to 7.

This CDR3 is 16 amino acids long. Per germline, CDR1 KGHDR and CDR2 SFDVKD. J was trimmed by 3 bases and V by 4 bases; bases with no gene match: 10. Method: immunoSEQ multiplex PCR; TCRdb's copy keeps in-frame clones and lacks some. The sample shows about 120,000 clones, about nine tenths of them seen only once. This chain uses TRBV24-1 with TRBJ2-7; TRBD1 matches at 8 bases. The sample consisted of peripheral blood, taken 28 days after the second AZD1222 dose. The origin of this receptor is an adult who received the AZD1222 COVID-19 vaccine. CDR3 protein: CATSDASTGAIYEQYF. The CDR3 region has the DNA TGTGCCACCAGTGACGCATCGACAGGGGCCATCTACGAGCAGTACTTC.